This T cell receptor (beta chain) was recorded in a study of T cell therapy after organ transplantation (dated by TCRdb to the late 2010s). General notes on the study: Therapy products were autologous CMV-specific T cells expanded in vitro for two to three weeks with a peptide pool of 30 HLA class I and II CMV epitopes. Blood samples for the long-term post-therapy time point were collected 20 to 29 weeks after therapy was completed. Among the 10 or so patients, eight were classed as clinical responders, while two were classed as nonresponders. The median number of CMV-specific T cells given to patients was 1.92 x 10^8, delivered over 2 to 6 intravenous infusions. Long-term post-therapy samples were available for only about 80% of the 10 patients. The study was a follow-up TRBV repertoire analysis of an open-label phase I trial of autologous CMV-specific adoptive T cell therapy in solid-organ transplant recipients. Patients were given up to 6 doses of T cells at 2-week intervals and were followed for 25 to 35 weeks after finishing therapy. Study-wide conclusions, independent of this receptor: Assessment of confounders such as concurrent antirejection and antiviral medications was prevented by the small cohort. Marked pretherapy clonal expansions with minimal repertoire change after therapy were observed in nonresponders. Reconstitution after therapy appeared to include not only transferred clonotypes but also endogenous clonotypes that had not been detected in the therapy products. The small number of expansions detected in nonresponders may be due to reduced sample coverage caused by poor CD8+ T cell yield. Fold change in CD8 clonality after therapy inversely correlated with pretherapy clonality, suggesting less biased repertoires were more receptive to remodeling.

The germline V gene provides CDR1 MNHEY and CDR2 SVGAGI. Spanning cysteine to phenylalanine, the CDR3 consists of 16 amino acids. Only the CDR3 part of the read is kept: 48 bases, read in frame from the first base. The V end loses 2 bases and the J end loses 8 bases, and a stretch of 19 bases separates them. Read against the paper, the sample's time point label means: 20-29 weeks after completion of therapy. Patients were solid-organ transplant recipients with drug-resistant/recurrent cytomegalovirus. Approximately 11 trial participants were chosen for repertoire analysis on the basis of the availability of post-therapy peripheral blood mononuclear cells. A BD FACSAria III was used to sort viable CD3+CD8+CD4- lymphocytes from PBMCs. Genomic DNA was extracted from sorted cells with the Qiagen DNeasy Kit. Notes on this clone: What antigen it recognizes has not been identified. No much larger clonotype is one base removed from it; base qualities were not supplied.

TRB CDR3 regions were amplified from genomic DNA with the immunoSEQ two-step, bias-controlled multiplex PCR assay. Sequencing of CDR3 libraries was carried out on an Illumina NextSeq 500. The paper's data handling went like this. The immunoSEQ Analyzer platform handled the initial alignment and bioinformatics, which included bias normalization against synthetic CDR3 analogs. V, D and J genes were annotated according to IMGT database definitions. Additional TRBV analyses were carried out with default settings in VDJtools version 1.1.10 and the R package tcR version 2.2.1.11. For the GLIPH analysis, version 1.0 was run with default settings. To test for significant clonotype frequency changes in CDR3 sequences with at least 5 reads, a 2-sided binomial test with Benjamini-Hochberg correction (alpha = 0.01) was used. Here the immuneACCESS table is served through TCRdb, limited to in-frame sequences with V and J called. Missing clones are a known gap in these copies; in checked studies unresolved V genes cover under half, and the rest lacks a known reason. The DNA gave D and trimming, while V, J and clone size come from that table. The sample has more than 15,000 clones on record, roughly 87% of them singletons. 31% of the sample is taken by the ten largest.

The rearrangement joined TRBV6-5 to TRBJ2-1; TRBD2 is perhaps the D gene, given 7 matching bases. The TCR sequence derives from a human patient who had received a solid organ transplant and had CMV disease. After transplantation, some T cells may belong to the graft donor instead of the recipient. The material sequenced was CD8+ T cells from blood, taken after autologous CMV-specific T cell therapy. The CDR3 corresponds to CASSYVWGGRTDEQFF. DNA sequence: TGTGCCAGCAGTTACGTTTGGGGGGGCCGGACAGATGAGCAGTTCTTC.